This is a list of T cell receptor beta chains from one sample in a study of PD-L1 blockade in urothelial cancer. Sequencing was performed with immunoSEQ multiplex PCR; in TCRdb, only in-frame clones are kept and a portion is missing. Here the sample spans about 56,000 clones, roughly 86% being singletons. Sequences were derived from PBMCs, sampled around atezolizumab (anti-PD-L1) treatment. These receptors were obtained from a man in his fifties or sixties with urothelial cancer. The CDR3 runs from the conserved cysteine through the conserved F or W. Each record gives: clone size, J gene, D gene, V gene, CDR3 DNA, CDR3 protein. A D gene is named only where the DNA matches it firmly. Some rows mark clone size as missing; the rest say once, few, many or name a class of expanded clone.

>.|TRBJ1-1|.|TRBV7-3
TGTGCCAGCAGCCTCAACGGGGGAACGAACACTGAAGCTTTCTTT
CASSLNGGTNTEAFF
>.|TRBJ2-3|TRBD2|TRBV28
TGTGCCAGCAGTTTCGGGGGACTAGCGGGACGATCAGATACGCAGTATTTT
CASSFGGLAGRSDTQYF
>.|TRBJ2-7|TRBD1|TRBV7-6
TGTGCCAGCAGCTCCCGGGACAGGGGGTACTACGAGCAGTACTTC
CASSSRDRGYYEQYF
>once|TRBJ1-2|.|TRBV19
TGTGCCAGTAGTATAGGTTCAGGGAACTATGGCTACACCTTC
CASSIGSGNYGYTF
>.|TRBJ2-1|.|TRBV27
TGTGCCAGCAGTTTATTTGGGCCTAGCGCATACAATGAGCAGTTCTTC
CASSLFGPSAYNEQFF
>.|TRBJ2-1|.|TRBV5-1
TGCGCCAGCAGCTTGACCAGGGTGAATGAGCAGTTCTTC
CASSLTRVNEQFF
>.|TRBJ1-1|.|TRBV6-1
TGTGCCATCCGGGAGGGGAAGGTCACTGAAGCTTTCTTT
CAIREGKVTEAFF
>.|TRBJ2-7|TRBD2|TRBV28
TGTGCCAGCAGGGTAACTAGCGGGGGTACCTACGAGCAGTACTTC
CASRVTSGGTYEQYF
>.|TRBJ1-5|.|TRBV5-5
TGTGCCAGCAGCTTCGGGGGGGGGTATCAGCCCCAGCATTTT
CASSFGGGYQPQHF
>.|TRBJ2-3|.|TRBV6-1
TGTGCCAGCAGTTTAGTACTCATAGATACGCAGTATTTT
CASSLVLIDTQYF
>.|TRBJ1-1|.|TRBV6-6
TGTGCCAGCACCCAAGGTGGGAGGGGGAACACTGAAGCTTTCTTT
CASTQGGRGNTEAFF
>.|TRBJ1-1|.|TRBV28
TGTGCCAGCGGGAGGCTACCCCCCACTGAAGCTTTCTTT
CASGRLPPTEAFF
>.|TRBJ2-2|TRBD2|TRBV5-4
TGTGCCAGCAGCCGCCCTAGCGGGAGGTACAATACCGGGGAGCTGTTTTTT
CASSRPSGRYNTGELFF
>.|TRBJ2-1|.|TRBV27
TGTGCCAGCAGCCGTTCCGGGACAAAATACAATGAGCAGTTCTTC
CASSRSGTKYNEQFF
>.|TRBJ2-5|TRBD2|TRBV6-1
TGTGCCAGCAGTGAAAATAGCGGACTAGCGGAGGGGACCCAGTACTTC
CASSENSGLAEGTQYF
>once|TRBJ2-5|TRBD2|TRBV5-1
TGCGCCAGCAGCTTGATGGCTAGCGGCCAAGAGACCCAGTACTTC
CASSLMASGQETQYF
>.|TRBJ2-3|.|TRBV7-3
TGTGCCAGCAGTTCCACCCGGGAGAGCTTGGTTACGCAGTATTTT
CASSSTRESLVTQYF
>.|TRBJ1-3|.|TRBV2
TGTGCCAGCATCACAGGGTTTTCTGGAAACACCATATATTTT
CASITGFSGNTIYF
>.|TRBJ2-2|TRBD2|TRBV5-1
TGCGCCAGCAGGCCAGGGACTAGCGGGAATTACGGGGAGCTGTTTTTT
CASRPGTSGNYGELFF
>.|TRBJ2-3|.|TRBV9
TGTGCCAGCAGCCCCGCAGGTGGGAGGAGTGGAGATACGCAGTATTTT
CASSPAGGRSGDTQYF
>.|TRBJ2-1|TRBD2|TRBV6-1
TGTGCCAGCAGTGAAAAGGAACTAGCGGGAGGGCCGGGGAATGAGCAGTTCTTC
CASSEKELAGGPGNEQFF
>.|TRBJ1-4|.|TRBV27
TGTGCCAGCAGGTCGACTGGCCTTCTTAATGAAAAACTGTTTTTT
CASRSTGLLNEKLFF
>.|TRBJ2-4|.|TRBV5-4
TGTGCCAGCAGCGAGGGCCCCACGGGAAACATTCAGTACTTC
CASSEGPTGNIQYF
>.|TRBJ2-7|TRBD2|TRBV11-2
TGTGCCAGCAGCCAGGGACTAGCGGGAGCCTACGAGCAGTACTTC
CASSQGLAGAYEQYF
>.|TRBJ1-4|.|TRBV5-1
TGCGCCAGCAGCTTGGGAAGGGGGACTAATGAAAAACTGTTTTTT
CASSLGRGTNEKLFF
>few|TRBJ2-2|TRBD1|TRBV6-1
TGTGCCAGCAGTCGCCCGGGACAGGGGGCCGGGGAGCTGTTTTTT
CASSRPGQGAGELFF